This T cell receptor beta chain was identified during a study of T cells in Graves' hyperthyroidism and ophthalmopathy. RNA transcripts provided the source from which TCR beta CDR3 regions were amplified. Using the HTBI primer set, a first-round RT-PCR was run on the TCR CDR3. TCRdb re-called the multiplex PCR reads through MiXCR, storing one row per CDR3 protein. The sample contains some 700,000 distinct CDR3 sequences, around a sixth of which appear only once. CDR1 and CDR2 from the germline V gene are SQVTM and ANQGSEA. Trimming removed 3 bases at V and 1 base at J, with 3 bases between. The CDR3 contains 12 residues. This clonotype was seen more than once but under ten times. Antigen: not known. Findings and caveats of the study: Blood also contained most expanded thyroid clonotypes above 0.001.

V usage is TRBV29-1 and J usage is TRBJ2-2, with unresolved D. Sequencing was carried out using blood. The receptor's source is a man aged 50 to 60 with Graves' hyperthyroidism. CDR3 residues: CSVEVNTGELFF. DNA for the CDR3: TGCAGCGTTGAGGTGAACACCGGGGAGCTGTTTTTT.